A selection of T cell receptor beta chains follows, all from one sample in a study of PD-1 and CTLA-4 blockade in melanoma. Libraries were prepared by immunoSEQ multiplex PCR; TCRdb keeps only in-frame clonotypes and omits some of them. The sample holds more than 15,000 clones, around three quarters seen once. The sample in question was CD8+ T cells from peripheral blood, obtained from a patient given anti-PD-1 treatment. Receptor source: a human donor with melanoma. The CDR3 runs from the conserved cysteine through the conserved F or W. Each record gives: V gene, clone size, J gene, D gene, CDR3 protein, CDR3 DNA. A D gene is named only where the DNA matches it firmly. Expanded clones are given a class, and other clones once, few, many or no size at all.

>TRBV5-1|NA|TRBJ1-6|TRBD1
CASSLDRGNSPLHF
TGCGCCAGCAGCTTGGACAGGGGTAATTCACCCCTCCACTTT
>TRBV10-2|once|TRBJ2-1|NA
CASRTRESDEQFF
TGCGCCAGCAGAACACGGGAAAGTGATGAGCAGTTCTTC
>TRBV29-1|few|TRBJ2-3|TRBD1
CSSRDRVTDTQYF
TGCAGCTCGCGGGACAGGGTAACAGATACGCAGTATTTT
>TRBV13|large|TRBJ2-7|TRBD1
CASSPRDRAYEQYF
TGTGCCAGCAGCCCCCGGGACAGGGCCTACGAGCAGTACTTC
>TRBV5-6|NA|TRBJ1-4|NA
CASSFGTNNEKLFF
TGTGCCAGCAGCTTCGGGACCAATAATGAAAAACTGTTTTTT
>TRBV7-8|few|TRBJ1-5|NA
CASSFGGIQPQHF
TGTGCCAGCAGCTTTGGGGGGATCCAGCCCCAGCATTTT
>TRBV2|NA|TRBJ1-5|NA
CASSDLMDSGEPQHF
TGTGCCAGCAGCGACTTAATGGACAGTGGTGAGCCCCAGCATTTT
>TRBV15|NA|TRBJ1-5|NA
CATSRVGNQPQHF
TGTGCCACCAGCAGAGTGGGAAATCAGCCCCAGCATTTT
>TRBV29-1|NA|TRBJ2-1|NA
CSASDPGGEQFF
TGCAGCGCCTCGGACCCAGGAGGTGAGCAGTTCTTC
>TRBV25-1|NA|TRBJ2-3|TRBD2
CASSDLLAGSTDTQYF
TGTGCCAGCAGTGACCTACTAGCGGGGAGCACAGATACGCAGTATTTT
>TRBV13|NA|TRBJ2-1|TRBD1
CASSLGTADSREQFF
TGTGCCAGCAGCTTGGGGACAGCGGACTCGCGGGAGCAGTTCTTC
>TRBV18|NA|TRBJ2-5|NA
CASSPGTKETQYF
TGTGCCAGCTCACCCGGGACAAAAGAGACCCAGTACTTC
>TRBV27|NA|TRBJ2-7|NA
CASSLLGGEQYF
TGTGCCAGCAGTCTCCTGGGTGGGGAGCAGTACTTC
>TRBV27|NA|TRBJ2-2|NA
CASSPGQNTGELFF
TGTGCCAGCAGTCCTGGGCAGAACACCGGGGAGCTGTTTTTT
>TRBV6-6|NA|TRBJ2-4|NA
CASSYSTLKAKNIQYF
TGTGCCAGCAGTTACTCGACACTAAAAGCCAAAAACATTCAGTACTTC
>TRBV7-8|NA|TRBJ2-3|TRBD1
CASSLFVGGFNTDTQYF
TGTGCCAGCAGCTTATTCGTAGGGGGCTTCAACACAGATACGCAGTATTTT
>TRBV29-1|NA|TRBJ2-2|NA
CSVELRGRGNTGELFF
TGCAGCGTTGAACTGAGGGGCAGGGGGAACACCGGGGAGCTGTTTTTT
>TRBV6-2/TRBV6-3|NA|TRBJ1-1|NA
CASSFSTQGTEAFF
TGTGCCAGCAGTTTCTCGACACAGGGAACTGAAGCTTTCTTT
>TRBV13|NA|TRBJ2-2|NA
CASSPTGELFF
TGTGCCAGCAGCCCCACCGGGGAGCTGTTTTTT
>TRBV6-1|NA|TRBJ2-7|TRBD1
CASSELGQGTEQYF
TGTGCCAGCAGTGAACTAGGACAGGGTACCGAGCAGTACTTC
>TRBV6-4|NA|TRBJ1-2|NA
CASSFDLGANYGYTF
TGTGCCAGCAGCTTTGACCTCGGGGCGAACTATGGCTACACCTTC
>TRBV30|few|TRBJ2-7|NA
CAWSVDGLSYEQYF
TGTGCCTGGAGTGTAGACGGACTCTCCTACGAGCAGTACTTC
>TRBV15|NA|TRBJ2-3|NA
CATSRDLMDTDTQYF
TGTGCCACCAGCAGAGATCTAATGGATACAGATACGCAGTATTTT
>TRBV7-8|NA|TRBJ1-2|NA
CASSLAHNREGYTF
TGTGCCAGCAGCTTAGCGCATAACAGGGAGGGCTACACCTTC
>TRBV10-2|NA|TRBJ2-1|TRBD1
CASSGPSHTGTGDNEQFF
TGCGCCAGCAGTGGCCCTTCACACACCGGGACAGGGGACAATGAGCAGTTCTTC
>TRBV5-1|few|TRBJ2-2|TRBD1
CASSSDRDVGELFF
TGCGCCAGCAGTTCGGACAGGGATGTCGGGGAGCTGTTTTTT
>TRBV20-1|NA|TRBJ2-1|NA
CSARETRGQFF
TGCAGTGCTAGAGAAACAAGGGGGCAGTTCTTC
>TRBV27|NA|TRBJ1-5|NA
CASSLSQGGQPQHF
TGTGCCAGCAGTTTATCACAGGGTGGCCAGCCCCAGCATTTT
>TRBV20-1|NA|TRBJ2-5|NA
CSAGTETQYF
TGCAGTGCTGGTACGGAGACCCAGTACTTC
>TRBV10-3|few|TRBJ2-3|NA
CAINEATSTDTQYF
TGTGCCATTAACGAGGCAACTAGCACAGATACGCAGTATTTT
>TRBV13|NA|TRBJ1-2|NA
CASSLVSDYGYTF
TGTGCCAGCAGCTTAGTCAGCGACTATGGCTACACCTTC
>TRBV7-2|NA|TRBJ1-3|NA
CASSPGVTGNTIYF
TGTGCCAGCAGCCCAGGGGTCACTGGAAACACCATATATTTT
>TRBV6-2/TRBV6-3|NA|TRBJ2-3|TRBD1
CASSYGDRVGDTQYF
TGTGCCAGCAGTTACGGGGACAGAGTAGGAGATACGCAGTATTTT
>TRBV12-3/TRBV12-4|NA|TRBJ2-5|NA
CASSADTQYF
TGTGCCAGCAGTGCCGATACCCAGTACTTC
>TRBV21-1|NA|TRBJ1-1|NA
CASSKVKDSTEAFF
TGTGCCAGCAGCAAAGTCAAGGACAGCACTGAAGCTTTCTTT
>TRBV25-1|NA|TRBJ1-6|TRBD1
CASSDVRDRGSPLHF
TGTGCCAGCAGCGACGTCCGGGACAGGGGCTCACCCCTCCACTTT
>TRBV7-2|NA|TRBJ1-1|NA
CASSFSSVYTEAFF
TGTGCCAGCAGCTTTTCGTCGGTTTACACTGAAGCTTTCTTT
>TRBV7-9|few|TRBJ2-3|TRBD2
CASRLAGLSHTQYF
TGTGCCAGCAGGTTAGCGGGGCTAAGTCATACGCAGTATTTT
>TRBV13|NA|TRBJ1-6|TRBD1
CASSSEGGQGGYSPLHF
TGTGCCAGCAGCTCTGAGGGGGGACAGGGAGGATACTCACCCCTCCACTTT
>TRBV12-5|NA|TRBJ1-5|NA
CASGLWIRRGDNQPQHF
TGTGCTAGTGGTTTGTGGATTCGCAGGGGTGACAATCAGCCCCAGCATTTT
>TRBV9|NA|TRBJ1-2|NA
CASSLPQGLYGYTF
TGTGCCAGCAGTCTACCACAGGGCCTCTATGGCTACACCTTC
>TRBV27|NA|TRBJ1-1|NA
CASSLSSGSSTEAFF
TGTGCCAGCAGTCTTAGCTCAGGGTCGAGCACTGAAGCTTTCTTT
>TRBV24-1|few|TRBJ1-1|NA
CATSAGMNTEAFF
TGTGCCACCAGTGCTGGAATGAACACTGAAGCTTTCTTT
>TRBV27|medium-sized|TRBJ2-7|NA
CASSLKGGSSYEQYF
TGTGCCAGCAGTTTAAAGGGTGGGAGCTCCTACGAGCAGTACTTC
>TRBV5-4|NA|TRBJ1-2|NA
CASRQVAGLGYTF
TGTGCCAGCAGACAGGTGGCAGGGTTAGGCTACACCTTC
>TRBV12-3/TRBV12-4|NA|TRBJ2-7|NA
CASRPPDSYEQYF
TGTGCCAGCAGGCCCCCGGACAGCTACGAGCAGTACTTC
>TRBV5-4|few|TRBJ1-5|NA
CASSLDGYNQPQHF
TGTGCCAGCAGCTTGGACGGGTACAATCAGCCCCAGCATTTT
>TRBV4-1|NA|TRBJ2-7|NA
CASSQDTLHEQYF
TGCGCCAGCAGCCAAGATACCCTACACGAGCAGTACTTC
>TRBV4-1|medium-sized|TRBJ2-7|TRBD1
CASSLQTGGVYEQYF
TGCGCCAGCAGCCTACAGACAGGGGGAGTCTACGAGCAGTACTTC